The next 5 T cell receptor beta chains were all read from a single sample in a study of blood T cell repertoires in COVID-19. This table comes from immunoSEQ multiplex PCR, and its TCRdb copy is limited to in-frame clones, with some not included. The profile covers about 40,000 clones, with roughly 88% appearing a single time and around 9% taken by the ten largest. The sequencing input was peripheral blood. These receptors all come from a woman aged 70-85 years with acute or convalescent COVID-19.

The chain combines TRBV6-2 or TRBV6-3 with TRBJ2-5, with 7 bases matching TRBD1. V was pared by 0 bases and J by 5 bases, with 0 bases of the junction left unmatched. Germline assignment: CDR1 MNHEY and CDR2 SVGEGT. The CDR3 extends over 13 amino acids. The CDR3 DNA follows: TGTGCCAGCAGTTACTCGACAGGGGAGACCCAGTACTTC. It is translated as CASSYSTGETQYF.

The rearrangement links TRBV28 to TRBJ1-2, with 9 bases matching TRBD1. CDR1 and CDR2 from the germline V gene are MDHEN and SYDVKM. Losses at the gene ends were 3 bases for V and 7 bases for J; bases not matched to a gene: 15. There are 17 residues in the CDR3. CDR3 DNA: TGTGCCAGCAGTTTGAAGGCCCCGGGACAGGGTATTAGTGGCTACACCTTC. Translating it yields CASSLKAPGQGISGYTF.

This clone occurred once. This rearrangement joins TRBV7-2 to TRBJ2-5; D gene uncertain. Germline-derived CDR1 and CDR2 are SGHTA and FQGNSA. This CDR3 is built from 14 residues. Trimming shortened V by 5 bases and J by 1 base, and 11 bases separated the two germline ends. This CDR3 reads CASSPPGVQETQYF. CDR3 nucleotide sequence: TGTGCCAGCAGCCCCCCCGGAGTCCAAGAGACCCAGTACTTC.

The V call is TRBV18, the J call TRBJ1-5; tentative D call: TRBD1 (5 bases). Trimming removed 3 bases at V and 3 bases at J, with 6 bases between. CDR3 length: 13 amino acids. From germline, CDR1 is KGHSH and CDR2 LQKENI. CDR3 DNA sequence: TGTGCCAGCTCACCGACAGACAATCAGCCCCAGCATTTT. Its translation: CASSPTDNQPQHF.

The rearrangement links TRBV7-2 to TRBJ2-1; D not resolved. The CDR3 length is 14 residues. Germline V lookup: CDR1 SGHTA, CDR2 FQGNSA. With 2 bases removed from V and 5 bases from J, the gap between germline ends came to 10 bases. In DNA, the CDR3 is TGTGCCAGCAGCTTACTCGAGGTCGACAATGAGCAGTTCTTC. Its translation: CASSLLEVDNEQFF.